This T cell receptor (beta chain) was profiled in a study of shared clonotypes between healthy human individuals. Study-level information: The cohort had a couple of women and three men, ages 18 to 49.

This clone came up once. V lost 2 bases, J lost 6 bases, and 11 bases lay in between. Germline CDR1 and CDR2: SGHTA and FQGNSA. The CDR3 runs to 14 residues. This table comes from immunoSEQ multiplex PCR, and its TCRdb copy is limited to in-frame clones, with some not included. The repertoire has 1,500,000 or so clones, 98% of them found once; the top ten carry approximately 0.38%. CD4+ cells underwent separation, giving CD45RA+ naive and CD45RA-negative memory subsets. The receptor's source is a man aged 25-40 years in good health. Source material: naive CD4+ T cells sorted from blood. The subset: CD45RA+ positively selected. This chain connects TRBV7-2 to TRBJ2-1, with no clear D. This CDR3 is CASSLRLPSNEQFF. CDR3 nucleotide sequence: TGTGCCAGCAGCTTACGTCTGCCTTCCAATGAGCAGTTCTTC. Combining the CDR3 with reference TRBV7-2 and TRBJ2-1 gives the whole variable domain GAGVSQSPSNKVTEKGKDVELRCDPISGHTALYWYRQSLGQGLEFLIYFQGNSAPDKSGLPSDRFSAERTGGSVSTLTIQRTQQEDSAVYLCASSLRLPSNEQFFGPGTRLTVL.